Described below is a single TCR beta chain sequence and its context. Its binding antigen is unknown. No much larger clone exists at a distance of one base, and base qualities are not known. V is pared back by 8 bases and J by 5 bases, with 12 bases lying between the germline termini. Reading from cysteine to phenylalanine, the CDR3 counts 13 amino acids. Only CDR3 DNA is held: 39 bases, read in frame from base 1. For CDR1 and CDR2, the germline V gene (reference sequence) lists LNHDA and SQIVND. This sample is part of a study of chemoradiotherapy in HPV16-positive cancers (dated by TCRdb to the early 2020s). Background on the whole study: Candidate HPV-specific T-cell clones and common TCR motifs were defined through functional T-cell assays on cells from a couple of HPV16-positive patients. Next, the candidate HPV-specific TCRs and motifs were followed in TCR repertoires from roughly 90 patients with HPV-related cancers. The study asked whether T-cell immunity to the HPV oncoproteins E6 and E7 changes during chemoradiotherapy and whether this immunity affects survival. Study-wide findings and limitations: The survival association was reported for HPV16-positive patients, and the functional definition of HPV-specific T cells was derived from only a couple of HPV16-positive patients. In HPV16-positive patients, expansion of HPV-responsive T cells during chemoradiotherapy was found to be associated with improved recurrence-free survival. Expansion of candidate HPV-specific clones and E7-related TCR motifs was observed in the tumor microenvironment during treatment, whereas no such expansion was observed for non-HPV-specific T cells.

Because repertoires were sampled repeatedly during chemoradiotherapy, clonal expansion in the tumor microenvironment could be followed. The library relied on the immunoSEQ multiplex PCR assay. The immuneACCESS repertoire file appears here via TCRdb, limited to in-frame rearrangements. These files lack a portion of the clones; in checked studies, under half of the deficit traces to unresolved V genes, and the cause of the others is not known. A total of about 20,000 clones appear in this sample, just under 75% of them only once. The top ten clonotypes cover around 2.5% of the sample. The V gene is TRBV19 and the J gene is TRBJ2-2; D gene: possibly TRBD1, on 5 matching bases. The TCR was taken from a human donor with HPV-associated anogenital cancer. The material was obtained from a patient who underwent chemoradiotherapy. The CDR3 is CASSRRGTGELFF. The DNA sequence is as follows: TGTGCCAGTTCTAGAAGGGGAACCGGGGAGCTGTTTTTT.